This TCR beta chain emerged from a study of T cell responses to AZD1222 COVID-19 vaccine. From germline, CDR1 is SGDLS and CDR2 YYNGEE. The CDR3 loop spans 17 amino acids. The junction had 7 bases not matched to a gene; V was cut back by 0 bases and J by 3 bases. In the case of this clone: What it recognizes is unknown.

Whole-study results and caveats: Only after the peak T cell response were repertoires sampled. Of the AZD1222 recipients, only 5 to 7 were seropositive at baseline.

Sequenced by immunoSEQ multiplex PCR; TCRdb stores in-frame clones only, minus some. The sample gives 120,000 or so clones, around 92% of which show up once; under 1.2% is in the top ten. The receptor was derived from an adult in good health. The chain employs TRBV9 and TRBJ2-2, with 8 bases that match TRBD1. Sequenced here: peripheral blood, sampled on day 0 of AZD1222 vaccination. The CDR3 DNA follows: TGTGCCAGCAGCGTAGGGAGACAGGGGACCCACACCGGGGAGCTGTTTTTT. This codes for CASSVGRQGTHTGELFF.